The table lists the clone carrying this T cell receptor (beta chain) with a count of one. Its cognate antigen is unknown. The junction does not match germline at one end; this may be a read error. Method: immunoSEQ multiplex PCR; TCRdb's copy keeps in-frame clones and lacks some. The sample records fewer than 120,000 clones, about 90% being singletons. This record belongs to a study of T cell responses to AZD1222 COVID-19 vaccine. This CDR3 is built from 14 residues. The germline gives CDR1 SGHVS, CDR2 FQNEAQ. General observations from the study: In a largely white British group with more females than males, clonal diversity was possibly underestimated. Repertoires were collected only later (after the peak T cell response had occurred). Regions 160-218 and 743-854 held dominance among vaccine-associated CD4 TCRs, which spanned spike.

This sequence originates from an adult in good health. The source was peripheral blood, collected on day 0 of AZD1222 vaccination. V usage is TRBV7-8 and J usage is TRBJ2-1, with 8 nucleotides matching TRBD2. The CDR3 nucleotides read TGTGCCACCAGCGGGGGCCGGAAAATCAATGAGCAGTTCTTC. Protein product: CATSGGRKINEQFF.